A single sample is the source of the 13 T cell receptor beta chains below, sequenced in a study of identical twins. TCRdb analysed the 5' RACE reads with MiXCR anew, one entry per CDR3 protein. Among 1.5 million or so distinct CDR3 sequences listed, roughly a third were seen once. The sample was cord blood. The origin of the receptors is a newborn girl in good health.

A few counts support this clonotype. The chain couples TRBV4-2 to TRBJ1-5, with TRBD1 identical over 9 bases. Looked up from germline, CDR1 is LGHNA and CDR2 is YNFKEQ. With V trimmed by 4 bases and J by 7 bases, 11 bases remained unmatched. The CDR3 contains 16 residues. As DNA, the CDR3 is TGTGCCAGCAGCCCCCGTTGGACAGGGGCCGACCAGCCCCAGCATTTT. It specifies CASSPRWTGADQPQHF.

This clonotype was observed a handful of times. This chain links TRBV27 with TRBJ2-5, with D maybe TRBD2 (6 bases). The germline V gene encodes CDR1 MNHEY and CDR2 SMNVEV (reference sequence). The CDR3 extends over 15 amino acids. Trimming shortened V by 3 bases and J by 0 bases, and 11 bases separated the two germline ends. CDR3 loop: CASSLSSGDQETQYF. The CDR3 nucleotides read TGTGCCAGCAGTTTGAGCTCGGGGGACCAAGAGACCCAGTACTTC.

The J gene is TRBJ2-1, the V gene TRBV20-1; tentatively, D is TRBD2 (6 bases). CDR1 and CDR2 (germline): DFQATT, SNEGSKA (reference sequence). The CDR3 has 12 amino acids. Trimming shortened V by 5 bases and J by 9 bases, and 14 bases separated the two germline ends. The CDR3 nucleotides are TGCAGTGCTCCGGGACTGTCGATTGAGCAGTTCTTC. It specifies CSAPGLSIEQFF.

The V and J genes are TRBV6-2 or TRBV6-3 and TRBJ2-3, with D possibly being TRBD2 (5 bases). There are 14 residues in the CDR3. V lost 6 bases to trimming and J lost 2 bases, with 12 bases between them. Germline V gives CDR1 MNHEY, CDR2 SVGEGT. The CDR3 region is CASRSGSTTDTQYF. Written as DNA, the CDR3 is TGTGCCAGCAGATCGGGGTCAACCACAGATACGCAGTATTTT.

This clonotype has a count of ten or more. The gene calls are TRBV12-3 or TRBV12-4 and TRBJ2-4, with TRBD2 matching over 11 bases. The J call is uncertain, as TRBJ2-7 better fits the DNA end. The CDR3 spans 13 residues. Here the CDR3 DNA reads TGTGCCAGCAGACCTAGCGGGGGGAACGAGCAGTACTTC. Translation: CASRPSGGNEQYF.

The sample holds many counts of this clonotype. V is TRBV28 and J is TRBJ1-2, with D tentatively TRBD1 (5 bases). The CDR3 contains 12 residues. CDR1 is MDHEN, CDR2 SYDVKM, per germline. V was clipped by 6 bases and J by 7 bases, with 12 bases between them. CDR3 DNA sequence: TGTGCCAGCAGCTTACAGGAGTTTGGCTACACCTTC. Translation: CASSLQEFGYTF.

This clonotype occurred a few times. The rearrangement uses TRBV7-2 and TRBJ2-1, with D perhaps TRBD2 (5 bases). Germline CDR1 SGHTA, CDR2 FQGNSA. The CDR3 length is 17 residues. Trimming pared 1 base from V and 5 bases from J, leaving 18 bases between. CDR3 nucleotides: TGTGCCAGCAGCTTAGGAGGGCTAGTTTTCCTACACAATGAGCAGTTCTTC. Its translation is CASSLGGLVFLHNEQFF.

This clonotype showed up just a few times. The rearrangement joins TRBV2 to TRBJ2-3, with 10 positions matching TRBD2. CDR3 length: 15 residues. Unmatched junction bases numbered 7, after V lost 5 bases and J lost 5 bases. Germline CDR1 reads SNHLY; CDR2 reads FYNNEI. The CDR3 coding sequence is TGTGCCAGCAGTCCCAGCGGGGGGGCCTTAGATACGCAGTATTTT. Amino acid sequence: CASSPSGGALDTQYF.

This clonotype was found many times. The J gene is TRBJ2-1, the V gene TRBV29-1; 7 bases are shared with TRBD2. Germline trimming cut 1 base from V and 0 bases from J; bases unmatched to any gene: 6. The CDR3 runs to 16 residues. Germline lookup yields CDR1 SQVTM and CDR2 ANQGSEA. The CDR3 reads CSVEGGGTFSYNEQFF. The CDR3 coding sequence is TGCAGCGTTGAAGGGGGGGGGACGTTCTCCTACAATGAGCAGTTCTTC.

This clonotype was observed a few times. J is TRBJ2-1 and V is TRBV24-1; no clear D gene. This CDR3 comprises 17 residues. Germline CDR1 KGHDR, CDR2 SFDVKD. Trimming pared 5 bases from V and 0 bases from J, leaving 16 bases between. In nucleotides, the CDR3 is TGTGCCACCAGTGGACCCCCCCCGGCGAGCTCCTACAATGAGCAGTTCTTC. It yields the protein CATSGPPPASSYNEQFF.

To note about this clonotype: Mismatch with germline at one junction end may stem from a read error. The chain has TRBV20-1 and TRBJ1-2; TRBD1 might be the D (5 bases). The CDR3 has 12 residues. Germline V gene data show CDR1 as DFQATT and CDR2 as SNEGSKA (reference sequence). CDR3 coding DNA: TGCAGTGCTAGAGTGGGACCCTATGGCCACACCTTC. Its translation is CSARVGPYGHTF.

A single count supports this clonotype. This may come from a read error, since a much larger clone is one base off. The chain uses TRBV28 and TRBJ2-4; perhaps TRBD1 as D (7 bases). The DNA end lines up better with TRBJ2-7; the J call may be wrong. This CDR3 has 16 residues. CDR1 is MDHEN, CDR2 SYDVKM, per germline. CDR3 nucleotide sequence: TGTGCCAGCGGTCCAGGGACAGCCGGGAGAGACTACGAGCAGTACTTC. As protein: CASGPGTAGRDYEQYF.

This clonotype was counted ten times or more. The CDR3 DNA reads as TGTGCCAGCAGTTACCCGTACAATGAGCAGTTCTTC. As protein: CASSYPYNEQFF. The chain couples TRBV6-6 to TRBJ2-1; D gene unclear. The CDR3 is 12 amino acids. Looked up from germline, CDR1 is MNHNY and CDR2 is SVGAGI (reference sequence). V shed 2 bases and J shed 4 bases, with 3 bases lying between them.